A selection of T cell receptor beta chains follows, all from one sample in a study of cytomegalovirus exposure and HLA in healthy donors. Measured with immunoSEQ multiplex PCR; TCRdb has only the in-frame clones, and not every one. The table includes around 140,000 clones, about three quarters detected once. Sequences were obtained from PBMCs. The receptors come from a man aged 35 to 55 in good health and CMV-seropositive. CDR3s include the opening cysteine and the closing phenylalanine or tryptophan. D genes are given only for firm matches. Part of the rows lack a size; the others show once, few, many or a class for expanded clones.

d_call,clone_size,v_call,j_call,cdr3_aa,cdr3_nt
.,.,TRBV10-3,TRBJ2-2,CAISEGGGLIPWPGELFF,TGTGCCATCAGTGAAGGAGGAGGACTAATACCCTGGCCCGGGGAGCTGTTTTTT
.,.,TRBV18,TRBJ1-1,CASSPTGNTEAFF,TGTGCCAGCTCACCGACAGGGAACACTGAAGCTTTCTTT
.,.,TRBV30,TRBJ2-3,CAWSVPVLRTDTQYF,TGTGCCTGGAGTGTACCGGTGCTCCGCACAGATACGCAGTATTTT
.,few,TRBV2,TRBJ1-5,CASSERLGYQPQHF,TGTGCCAGCAGTGAAAGGTTGGGCTATCAGCCCCAGCATTTT
.,few,TRBV4-3,TRBJ2-1,CASSQRTQGYNEQFF,TGCGCCAGCAGCCAAAGGACACAGGGCTACAATGAGCAGTTCTTC
.,few,TRBV5-4,TRBJ1-5,CASSLGWEAHQPQHF,TGTGCCAGCAGCTTGGGCTGGGAGGCCCATCAGCCCCAGCATTTT
TRBD2,.,TRBV14,TRBJ2-2,CASSQLGLAGDGELFF,TGTGCCAGCAGCCAGCTGGGACTAGCGGGAGACGGGGAGCTGTTTTTT
.,many,TRBV19,TRBJ2-7,CASSMLAGLNEQYF,TGTGCCAGTAGTATGCTGGCGGGACTCAACGAGCAGTACTTC
.,few,TRBV5-6,TRBJ1-2,CASSSSHSAGGYGYTF,TGTGCCAGCAGCTCAAGCCACTCGGCCGGAGGGTATGGCTACACCTTC
.,.,TRBV20-1,TRBJ2-5,CSANRGETQYF,TGCAGTGCTAACCGAGGGGAGACCCAGTACTTC
TRBD1,once,TRBV5-4,TRBJ2-7,CASSYTGTGFDEQYF,TGTGCCAGCAGTTATACCGGGACAGGGTTCGACGAGCAGTACTTC
.,.,TRBV7-9,TRBJ2-5,CASSLAEGRVGTQYF,TGTGCCAGCAGCTTAGCTGAAGGGCGGGTGGGGACCCAGTACTTC
.,.,TRBV5-1,TRBJ2-5,CASSLRAGETQYF,TGCGCCAGCAGCTTGCGGGCGGGAGAGACCCAGTACTTC
.,.,TRBV5-4,TRBJ2-5,CASHARGETQYF,TGTGCCAGCCACGCAAGAGGGGAGACCCAGTACTTC
.,few,TRBV30,TRBJ1-4,CACSGENEKLFF,TGTGCCTGTTCGGGGGAGAATGAAAAACTGTTTTTT
.,.,TRBV18,TRBJ2-2,CASSPRGAPGTGELFF,TGTGCCAGCTCACCACGCGGGGCCCCGGGCACCGGGGAGCTGTTTTTT
.,.,TRBV10-3,TRBJ2-7,CAISEGQDYYEQYF,TGTGCCATCAGTGAGGGACAGGACTACTACGAGCAGTACTTC
.,.,TRBV6-5,TRBJ1-4,CASSPSQLNEKLFF,TGTGCCAGCAGCCCCTCACAGCTTAATGAAAAACTGTTTTTT
.,.,TRBV29-1,TRBJ2-4,CSVPGGGGNIQYF,TGCAGCGTTCCAGGGGGCGGGGGAAACATTCAGTACTTC
TRBD2,.,TRBV5-6,TRBJ2-1,CASGVTSGYNEQFF,TGTGCCAGTGGAGTGACTAGCGGGTACAATGAGCAGTTCTTC
.,.,TRBV7-9,TRBJ2-1,CASSSPGLGYNEQFF,TGTGCCAGCAGCTCTCCGGGACTGGGGTACAATGAGCAGTTCTTC
TRBD1,.,TRBV7-9,TRBJ2-1,CASSANRGRSYNEQFF,TGTGCCAGCAGCGCTAACAGGGGACGGTCCTACAATGAGCAGTTCTTC
TRBD2,.,TRBV28,TRBJ2-1,CASSLRPLAGGRSEQFF,TGTGCCAGCAGTTTAAGGCCTCTAGCGGGAGGAAGGAGTGAGCAGTTCTTC
TRBD2,.,TRBV11-1,TRBJ2-7,CASSLGPSGRVYEQYF,TGTGCCAGCAGCTTAGGGCCTAGCGGGAGGGTCTACGAGCAGTACTTC
.,.,TRBV7-3,TRBJ1-5,CASSPGGNQPQHF,TGTGCCAGCAGCCCCGGTGGCAATCAGCCCCAGCATTTT
.,.,TRBV6-5,TRBJ1-1,CASSSPGAVRRAFF,TGTGCCAGCAGTTCCCCAGGGGCTGTCCGACGAGCTTTCTTT
.,.,TRBV28,TRBJ2-1,CASRTGTRLNEQFF,TGTGCCAGCAGGACGGGTACTCGGCTCAATGAGCAGTTCTTC
TRBD1,.,TRBV5-1,TRBJ2-3,CASSDGQGAVRDTQYF,TGCGCCAGCAGCGATGGGCAGGGGGCAGTAAGGGACACGCAGTATTTT
.,.,TRBV7-2,TRBJ2-5,CASSLSGNPEETQYF,TGTGCCAGCAGCTTATCCGGGAACCCCGAAGAGACCCAGTACTTC
.,.,TRBV10-2,TRBJ2-7,CASSDPRLGSPYEQYF,TGCGCCAGCAGTGATCCCCGACTAGGGAGTCCGTACGAGCAGTACTTC
TRBD2,.,TRBV11-3,TRBJ2-1,CASSLVAGSYNEQFF,TGTGCCAGCAGCTTAGTAGCGGGCTCCTACAATGAGCAGTTCTTC
.,.,TRBV28,TRBJ2-2,CASRLAATGELFF,TGTGCCAGCAGGTTAGCGGCAACCGGGGAGCTGTTTTTT
TRBD1,.,TRBV6-6,TRBJ1-1,CASRYQQGGTEAFF,TGTGCCAGCAGGTACCAACAGGGGGGGACTGAAGCTTTCTTT
.,.,TRBV29-1,TRBJ2-6,CSVAGGANGLTF,TGCAGCGTTGCAGGCGGGGCCAACGGCCTGACTTTC
TRBD2,few,TRBV5-1,TRBJ2-5,CASSWGLAGVVQETQYF,TGCGCCAGCAGCTGGGGACTAGCGGGAGTTGTCCAAGAGACCCAGTACTTC
.,.,TRBV21-1,TRBJ2-3,CASSKRRVRDRASTDTQYF,TGTGCCAGCAGCAAAAGAAGAGTCCGGGACAGAGCTAGCACAGATACGCAGTATTTT
.,once,TRBV4-3,TRBJ2-4,CASSQDFGQGGNIQYF,TGCGCCAGCAGCCAAGATTTCGGCCAGGGCGGAAACATTCAGTACTTC
.,.,TRBV5-1,TRBJ2-7,CASSGDTPLEQYF,TGCGCCAGCAGCGGGGACACCCCTCTCGAGCAGTACTTC
.,.,TRBV2,TRBJ2-7,CASGQTPFEQYF,TGTGCCAGCGGGCAGACCCCATTCGAGCAGTACTTC
.,.,TRBV28,TRBJ1-4,CASSLWTREKLFF,TGTGCCAGCAGTTTATGGACACGTGAAAAACTGTTTTTT
TRBD2,once,TRBV2,TRBJ2-1,CASSEILAGDNEQFF,TGTGCCAGCAGTGAAATACTAGCGGGAGACAATGAGCAGTTCTTC
TRBD2,.,TRBV15,TRBJ2-1,CATSVSGAKNEQFF,TGTGCCACCAGTGTCAGCGGGGCCAAGAATGAGCAGTTCTTC
.,once,TRBV6-1,TRBJ1-1,CASTFTYRGTEAFF,TGTGCCAGCACCTTCACTTATAGAGGGACTGAAGCTTTCTTT
.,.,TRBV6-5,TRBJ2-3,CASSYAGRDTQYF,TGTGCCAGCAGTTACGCGGGTAGGGATACGCAGTATTTT